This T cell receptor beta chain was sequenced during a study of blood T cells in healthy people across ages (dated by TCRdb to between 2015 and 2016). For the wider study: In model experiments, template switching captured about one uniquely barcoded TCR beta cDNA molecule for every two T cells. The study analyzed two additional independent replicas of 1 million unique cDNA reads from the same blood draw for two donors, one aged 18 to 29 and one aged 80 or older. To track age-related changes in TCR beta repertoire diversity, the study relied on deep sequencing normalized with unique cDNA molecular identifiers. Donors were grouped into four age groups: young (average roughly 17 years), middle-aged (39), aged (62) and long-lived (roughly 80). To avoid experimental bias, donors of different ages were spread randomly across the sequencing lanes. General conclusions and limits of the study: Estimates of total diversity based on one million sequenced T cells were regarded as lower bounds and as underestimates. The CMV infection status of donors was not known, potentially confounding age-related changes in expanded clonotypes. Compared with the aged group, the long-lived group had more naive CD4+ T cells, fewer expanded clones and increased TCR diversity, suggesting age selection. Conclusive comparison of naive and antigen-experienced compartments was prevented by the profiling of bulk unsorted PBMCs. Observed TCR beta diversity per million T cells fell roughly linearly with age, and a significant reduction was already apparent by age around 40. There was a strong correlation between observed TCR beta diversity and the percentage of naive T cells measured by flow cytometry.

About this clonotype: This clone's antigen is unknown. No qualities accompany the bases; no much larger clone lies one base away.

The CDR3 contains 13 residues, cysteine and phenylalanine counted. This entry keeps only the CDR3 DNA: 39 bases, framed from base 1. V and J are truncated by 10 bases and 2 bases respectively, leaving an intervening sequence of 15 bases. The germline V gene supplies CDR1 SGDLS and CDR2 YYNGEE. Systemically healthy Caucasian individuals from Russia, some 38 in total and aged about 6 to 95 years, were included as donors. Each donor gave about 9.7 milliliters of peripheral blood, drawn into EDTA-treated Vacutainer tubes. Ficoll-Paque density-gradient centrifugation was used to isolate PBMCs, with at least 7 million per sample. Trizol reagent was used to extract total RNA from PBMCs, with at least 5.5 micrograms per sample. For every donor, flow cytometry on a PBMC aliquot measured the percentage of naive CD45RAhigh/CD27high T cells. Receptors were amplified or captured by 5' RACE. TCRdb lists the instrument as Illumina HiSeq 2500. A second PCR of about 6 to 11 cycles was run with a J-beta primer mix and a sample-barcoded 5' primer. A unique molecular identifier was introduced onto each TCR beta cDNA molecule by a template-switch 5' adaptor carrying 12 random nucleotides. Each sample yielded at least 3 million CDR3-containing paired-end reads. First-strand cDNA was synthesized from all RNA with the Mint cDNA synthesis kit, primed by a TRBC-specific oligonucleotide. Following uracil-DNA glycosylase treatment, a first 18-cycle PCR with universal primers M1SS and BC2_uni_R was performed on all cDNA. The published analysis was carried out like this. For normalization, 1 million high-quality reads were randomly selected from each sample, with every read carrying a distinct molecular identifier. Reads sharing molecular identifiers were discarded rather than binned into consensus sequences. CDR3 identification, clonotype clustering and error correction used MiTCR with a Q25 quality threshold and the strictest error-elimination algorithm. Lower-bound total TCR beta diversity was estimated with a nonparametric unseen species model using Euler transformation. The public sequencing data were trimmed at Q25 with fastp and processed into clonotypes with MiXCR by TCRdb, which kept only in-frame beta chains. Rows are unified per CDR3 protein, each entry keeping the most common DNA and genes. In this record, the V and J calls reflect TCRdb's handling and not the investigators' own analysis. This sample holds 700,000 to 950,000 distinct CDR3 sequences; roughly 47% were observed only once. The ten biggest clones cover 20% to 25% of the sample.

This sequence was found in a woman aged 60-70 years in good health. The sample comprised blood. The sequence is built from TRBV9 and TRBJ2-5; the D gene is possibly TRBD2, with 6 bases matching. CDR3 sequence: CAPQTGDQETQYF. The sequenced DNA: TGTGCCCCACAGACGGGGGATCAAGAGACCCAGTACTTC.